This is a list of T cell receptor beta chains from one sample in a study of CD8+ T cells in alopecia areata. Method: immunoSEQ multiplex PCR; TCRdb's copy keeps in-frame clones and lacks some. This sample has about 260,000 clones, with 60% found just once. Specimen: CD4+ T cells sorted from blood, collected around week 53, from a patient treated with tofacitinib. These receptors all come from a human donor with alopecia areata. Both conserved end residues are part of each CDR3. A D gene is named only where the DNA matches it firmly. Expanded clones get a size class; other rows say once, few or many, or leave the size out.

J gene: TRBJ2-5
D gene: TRBD1
clone size: -
V gene: TRBV30
CDR3 protein: CAWSAAGQGRETQYF
CDR3 DNA: TGTGCCTGGAGTGCTGCCGGACAGGGTCGCGAGACCCAGTACTTC

J gene: TRBJ1-4
D gene: -
clone size: -
V gene: TRBV30
CDR3 protein: CAWSVRANEKLFF
CDR3 DNA: TGTGCCTGGAGTGTACGCGCTAATGAAAAACTGTTTTTT

J gene: TRBJ2-2
D gene: -
clone size: -
V gene: TRBV6-6
CDR3 protein: CASSYSGLTGELFF
CDR3 DNA: TGTGCCAGCAGTTACTCGGGCCTAACCGGGGAGCTGTTTTTT

J gene: TRBJ2-7
D gene: -
clone size: -
V gene: TRBV29-1
CDR3 protein: CSVRGESYEQYF
CDR3 DNA: TGCAGCGTGCGCGGGGAGTCCTACGAGCAGTACTTC

J gene: TRBJ2-7
D gene: TRBD1
clone size: -
V gene: TRBV11-2
CDR3 protein: CASSSGQGAYEQYF
CDR3 DNA: TGTGCCAGCAGCTCAGGACAGGGCGCCTACGAGCAGTACTTC

J gene: TRBJ2-1
D gene: -
clone size: -
V gene: TRBV5-6
CDR3 protein: CASSSGNNNEQFF
CDR3 DNA: TGTGCCAGCAGCTCCGGGAATAACAATGAGCAGTTCTTC

J gene: TRBJ2-7
D gene: -
clone size: -
V gene: TRBV2
CDR3 protein: CASSEQGRGYEQYF
CDR3 DNA: TGTGCCAGCAGTGAACAGGGCAGGGGCTACGAGCAGTACTTC

J gene: TRBJ1-1
D gene: TRBD1
clone size: -
V gene: TRBV30
CDR3 protein: CAWDRGRVTEAFF
CDR3 DNA: TGTGCCTGGGACAGGGGCCGTGTGACTGAAGCTTTCTTT

J gene: TRBJ2-4
D gene: -
clone size: -
V gene: TRBV4-2
CDR3 protein: CASSQDLVGAKNIQYF
CDR3 DNA: TGTGCCAGCAGCCAAGATCTGGTAGGAGCCAAAAACATTCAGTACTTC

J gene: TRBJ2-1
D gene: -
clone size: few
V gene: TRBV5-1
CDR3 protein: CASRGDTSRNEQFF
CDR3 DNA: TGCGCCAGCAGGGGGGATACCTCTCGGAATGAGCAGTTCTTC

J gene: TRBJ2-3
D gene: -
clone size: -
V gene: TRBV30
CDR3 protein: CAWRLPSTDTQYF
CDR3 DNA: TGTGCCTGGAGACTTCCTAGCACAGATACGCAGTATTTT

J gene: TRBJ2-7
D gene: -
clone size: -
V gene: TRBV2
CDR3 protein: CASHYTATYEQYF
CDR3 DNA: TGTGCCAGCCATTATACGGCAACCTACGAGCAGTACTTC

J gene: TRBJ1-2
D gene: -
clone size: -
V gene: TRBV6-5
CDR3 protein: CASKHRAGDYGYTF
CDR3 DNA: TGTGCCAGCAAACACAGGGCGGGTGACTATGGCTACACCTTC

J gene: TRBJ2-7
D gene: -
clone size: -
V gene: TRBV29-1
CDR3 protein: CSVEGGYEQYF
CDR3 DNA: TGCAGCGTTGAAGGCGGATACGAGCAGTACTTC

J gene: TRBJ1-2
D gene: TRBD1
clone size: once
V gene: TRBV7-2
CDR3 protein: CASSLDRTYGYTF
CDR3 DNA: TGTGCCAGCAGCTTGGACAGGACCTATGGCTACACCTTC

J gene: TRBJ2-7
D gene: -
clone size: few
V gene: TRBV15
CDR3 protein: CATSSLQTWAEQYF
CDR3 DNA: TGTGCCACCAGCAGCCTTCAGACGTGGGCCGAGCAGTACTTC

J gene: TRBJ1-4
D gene: -
clone size: few
V gene: TRBV30
CDR3 protein: CAWSVRQTEKLFF
CDR3 DNA: TGTGCCTGGAGTGTGAGGCAGACAGAAAAACTGTTTTTT

J gene: TRBJ2-1
D gene: TRBD2
clone size: -
V gene: TRBV27
CDR3 protein: CASSLNAQRGGNEQFF
CDR3 DNA: TGTGCCAGCAGTCTAAACGCTCAGCGGGGAGGAAATGAGCAGTTCTTC

J gene: TRBJ1-1
D gene: TRBD1
clone size: -
V gene: TRBV29-1
CDR3 protein: CSVEFQGATNTEAFF
CDR3 DNA: TGCAGCGTTGAATTCCAGGGGGCAACGAACACTGAAGCTTTCTTT

J gene: TRBJ1-2
D gene: TRBD1
clone size: few
V gene: TRBV29-1
CDR3 protein: CSEAGTGSYTF
CDR3 DNA: TGCAGCGAAGCCGGGACAGGGAGCTACACCTTC